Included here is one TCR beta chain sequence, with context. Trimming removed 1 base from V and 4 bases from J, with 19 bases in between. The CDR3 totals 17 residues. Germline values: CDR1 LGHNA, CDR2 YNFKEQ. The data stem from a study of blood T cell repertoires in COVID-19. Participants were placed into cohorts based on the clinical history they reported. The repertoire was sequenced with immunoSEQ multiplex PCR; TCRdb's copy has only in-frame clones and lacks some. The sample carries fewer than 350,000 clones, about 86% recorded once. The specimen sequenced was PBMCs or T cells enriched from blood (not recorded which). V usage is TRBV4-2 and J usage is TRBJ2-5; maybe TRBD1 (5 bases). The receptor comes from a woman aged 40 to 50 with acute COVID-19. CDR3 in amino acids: CASSQGLRAAGLETQYF. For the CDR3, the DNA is TGTGCCAGCAGCCAAGGACTCAGGGCCGCAGGGCTAGAGACCCAGTACTTC.